This paragraph covers one T cell receptor (beta chain) sequence. This sample is part of a study of CD8+ T cells in alopecia areata. The overall study: Severity in treated patients was scored by percentage of scalp area affected.

Germline CDR1 and CDR2: MGHDK and SYGVNS. V gave up 6 bases and J gave up 7 bases; unmatched junction bases: 12. The CDR3 has 18 amino acids. The treatment here: oral pan-JAK inhibitor, 5-10 mg twice daily. In alopecia areata patients, both lesional scalp punch biopsies and peripheral blood were collected. RNA was isolated and reverse transcribed to cDNA, the sequencing template. The assay was immunoSEQ multiplex PCR, and TCRdb's table has in-frame clones only and misses some. The table lists around 110,000 clones, roughly 84% of them singletons. This TCR derives from a human donor with alopecia areata. This specimen was CD8+ T cells sorted from blood, taken at week 24, from a patient treated with tofacitinib. The rearrangement links TRBV25-1 to TRBJ2-2; 15 nucleotides line up with TRBD2. The CDR3 bases are TGTGCCAGCAGCTACCCGGGACTAGCGGGAGGAATTCACGGGGAGCTGTTTTTT. Its protein product is CASSYPGLAGGIHGELFF.